These 24 T cell receptor beta chains were sequenced from one sample in a study of regulatory T cells in long-lasting Graves disease (dated by TCRdb to about 2021). What the time point label conveys for this sample: persistent/refractory GD, antithyroid drugs over 5 years with positive TRAb. For both TCR sequencing and RNA sequencing, RNA was extracted from PBMCs in TRIzol. The library was prepared using multiplex PCR. These reads were obtained on an Illumina HiSeq 4000. To build TCR beta libraries, CDR3 regions were amplified by Arm-PCR using iRepertoire HTBI primers. In TCRdb, the public reads were trimmed at Q25 with fastp and aligned with MiXCR, with productive beta chains retained. Each record represents a unique CDR3 protein, reported with the most common genes and DNA among its rows. Counted in this sample were around 450,000 distinct CDR3 sequences; around a fifth of them appeared once. About 7% of the sample is held by the ten biggest clonotypes.

The sequencing used peripheral blood mononuclear cells (PBMCs), collected when the disease was refractory, from a patient treated with antithyroid drugs. The receptors shown here come from a female donor with Graves disease.

Comment on this clonotype: Its ends do not fully match the called genes, so a read error is possible. The chain has TRBV19 and TRBJ2-2, with D perhaps being TRBD1 or TRBD2 (5 bases each). From germline, CDR1 is LNHDA and CDR2 SQIVND (reference sequence). The CDR3 has 16 residues. The CDR3 spells CASSPAQGVGTGELSF. The CDR3 nucleotides are TGTGCCAGTAGTCCCGCGCAGGGAGTAGGGACCGGGGAGCTGTCTTTT.

This clonotype was seen at least ten times. V and J are TRBV29-1 and TRBJ1-2; 7 bases line up with TRBD1. J lost 8 bases, V lost 3 bases, and 6 bases had no gene match. The CDR3 has 12 amino acids. The germline V gene has CDR1 SQVTM and CDR2 ANQGSEA. This chain's CDR3 is CSVENRGKGYTF. The CDR3 bases are TGCAGCGTTGAGAACAGGGGAAAAGGCTACACCTTC.

In this sample, this clonotype turned up a few times. CDR3 residues: CASSTGTTNTGELFF. The CDR3 DNA reads TGTGCCAGCAGTACCGGGACAACGAACACCGGGGAGCTGTTTTTT. The V gene is TRBV28, the J gene TRBJ2-2; tentatively, D is TRBD1 (6 bases). V lost 5 bases to trimming and J lost 0 bases, with 10 bases between them. Germline assignment: CDR1 MDHEN and CDR2 SYDVKM. The CDR3 length is 15 residues.

The chain uses TRBV29-1 and TRBJ2-3, with a weak D call TRBD2 (6 bases). Germline assignment: CDR1 SQVTM and CDR2 ANQGSEA. Trimming shortened V by 4 bases and J by 0 bases, and 11 bases separated the two germline ends. The CDR3 spans 14 residues. The CDR3 loop is CSVVAVSSTDTQYF. The CDR3 DNA reads TGCAGCGTTGTAGCGGTTTCTAGCACAGATACGCAGTATTTT.

This chain connects TRBV28 to TRBJ2-7, with 7 bases identical to TRBD2. CDR1 MDHEN and CDR2 SYDVKM come from the germline V gene. There are 14 residues in the CDR3. The V gene end was trimmed by 0 bases and the J gene end by 5 bases; junction bases not matched to a gene: 4. This chain's CDR3 is CASSLWGRAHEQYF. The CDR3 nucleotides read TGTGCCAGCAGTTTATGGGGGAGGGCCCACGAGCAGTACTTC.

The chain uses TRBV5-1 and TRBJ1-2; the match to TRBD1 covers 7 bases. CDR3 length: 14 amino acids. Germline V lookup: CDR1 SGHRS, CDR2 YFSETQ. J lost 6 bases, V lost 3 bases, and 8 bases had no gene match. CDR3 protein: CASSSSNRGDGYTF. CDR3 DNA: TGCGCCAGCAGCTCCTCAAACAGGGGAGATGGCTACACCTTC. Supplemented by reference TRBV5-1 and TRBJ1-2, the full variable domain reads KAGVTQTPRYLIKTRGQQVTLSCSPISGHRSVSWYQQTPGQGLQFLFEYFSETQRNKGNFPGRFSGRQFSNSRSEMNVSTLELGDSALYLCASSSSNRGDGYTFGSGTRLTVV.

This clonotype was picked up a small number of times. The V call is TRBV15, the J call TRBJ1-2; D gene uncertain. Trimming took 1 base from V and 0 from J, leaving 9 bases between them. Per the germline V gene, CDR1 is LNHNV and CDR2 is YYDKDF (reference sequence). The CDR3 has 15 residues. The CDR3 reads CATSRAPNTNYGYTF. The CDR3 DNA reads as TGTGCCACCAGCAGAGCCCCTAACACTAACTATGGCTACACCTTC.

For this clonotype: Compared with germline, one end of the junction differs, possibly owing to a read error. This chain connects TRBV6-1 to TRBJ2-7; 7 bases fit TRBD1. Per the germline V gene, CDR1 is MNHNS and CDR2 is SASEGT. This CDR3 region has 11 residues. CDR3 sequence: CATSTGDEQYF. CDR3 sequence (DNA): TGTGCCACCAGTACAGGGGACGAGCAGTACTTC.

This clonotype has at least ten counts. V gene TRBV27 combines with J gene TRBJ2-5, with D perhaps matching TRBD1 (6 bases). The ends were cut back, 3 bases at V and 1 base at J, with 9 bases in the middle. CDR3 length: 14 residues. Germline V gene sequence: CDR1 MNHEY, CDR2 SMNVEV (reference sequence). The CDR3 is CASSFNRAQETQYF. DNA for the CDR3: TGTGCCAGCAGTTTTAACAGGGCCCAAGAGACCCAGTACTTC.

The chain joins TRBV24-1 to TRBJ2-3, with D unresolved. The ends were cut back, 6 bases at V and 2 bases at J, with 5 bases in the middle. From germline, CDR1 is KGHDR and CDR2 SFDVKD. The CDR3 is 12 residues long. CDR3 nucleotides: TGTGCCACCAGTTATGCCACAGATACGCAGTATTTT. This sequence encodes CATSYATDTQYF.

This clonotype was recorded at least ten times. This chain links TRBV28 with TRBJ1-5; the D is unclear. The CDR3 totals 13 residues. Trimming removed 3 bases at V and 6 bases at J, with 9 bases between. CDR1 is MDHEN and CDR2 is SYDVKM in the germline V gene. This CDR3 is CASSFPGGQPQHF. The DNA of the CDR3 is TGTGCCAGCAGTTTCCCTGGTGGTCAGCCCCAGCATTTT.

The rearrangement joins TRBV13 to TRBJ1-5; a weak D match, TRBD1 (5 bases). V was trimmed by 8 bases and J by 1 base, leaving 12 bases between them. Germline assignment: CDR1 PRHDT and CDR2 FYEKMQ (reference sequence). The CDR3 is 14 amino acids. CDR3 amino acids: CASAPGPSNQPQHF. CDR3 in DNA: TGTGCCAGCGCCCCGGGACCGAGCAATCAGCCCCAGCATTTT. Drawing the rest from reference TRBV13 and TRBJ1-5, the complete variable domain is AAGVIQSPRHLIKEKRETATLKCYPIPRHDTVYWYQQGPGQDPQFLISFYEKMQSDKGSIPDRFSAQQFSDYHSELNMSSLELGDSALYFCASAPGPSNQPQHFGDGTRLSIL.

The chain links TRBV4-2 to TRBJ1-1; 8 bases match TRBD1. The CDR3 runs 14 residues. Trimming took 4 bases from V and 5 from J; bases not matched to a gene: 6. In germline, CDR1 is LGHNA, CDR2 YNFKEQ. The DNA for the CDR3 is TGTGCCAGCAGCCCGATGGACAGGGAGACTGAAGCTTTCTTT. Its translation: CASSPMDRETEAFF.

The chain is built from TRBV7-9 and TRBJ2-2; 8 positions agree with TRBD1. CDR1 and CDR2 from the germline V gene are SEHNR and FQNEAQ (reference sequence). V gave up 5 bases and J gave up 6 bases; unmatched junction bases: 11. CDR3 length: 16 residues. The CDR3 bases are TGTGCCAGCAGCCAGGAGGGACAGGTCGCCGCCGGGGAGCTGTTTTTT. Its translation is CASSQEGQVAAGELFF.

This clonotype appeared a few times. The V call is TRBV3-1, the J call TRBJ1-6; D possibly corresponds to TRBD1 (5 bases). V dropped 4 bases and J dropped 8 bases, with 21 bases sitting between them. The length of the CDR3 is 17 residues. Germline V gene data show CDR1 as LGHDT and CDR2 as YNNKEL (reference sequence). CDR3 bases: TGTGCCAGCAGCCCGCCGGCGGGGGTGAAGGCGTATTCACCCCTCCACTTT. Amino acids: CASSPPAGVKAYSPLHF.

This clonotype came up a few times. The chain carries TRBV5-1 and TRBJ1-1, with D unclear. Germline CDR1 and CDR2: SGHRS and YFSETQ. The CDR3 is 12 amino acids. The V and J ends lost 3 bases and 4 bases respectively, with 7 bases between them. The CDR3 nucleotides are TGCGCCAGCAGCTACCAGGCCACTGAAGCTTTCTTT. Its translation is CASSYQATEAFF.

This clonotype was recorded once. The rearrangement joins TRBV7-6 to TRBJ2-7; 9 positions match TRBD2. This CDR3 contains 17 residues. The germline V gene has CDR1 SGHVS and CDR2 FNYEAQ. V was clipped by 2 bases and J by 4 bases; unmatched bases: 12. DNA for the CDR3: TGTGCCAGCAGCTTAATTCACGTTACTAGCGGGCAGTACGAGCAGTACTTC. Translating gives CASSLIHVTSGQYEQYF.

This rearrangement joins TRBV3-1 to TRBJ1-6, with D unresolved. This CDR3 region has 13 residues. From germline, CDR1 is LGHDT and CDR2 YNNKEL (reference sequence). V lost 2 bases and J 7 bases, leaving 6 bases between the germline ends. As DNA, the CDR3 is TGTGCCAGCAGCCAATACCCAAATTCACCCCTCCACTTT. Translating it yields CASSQYPNSPLHF.

The table lists this clonotype with many counts. The chain couples TRBV6-5 to TRBJ2-5; D is perhaps TRBD1 (6 bases). The germline CDR1 and CDR2 sequences are MNHEY and SVGAGI. Trimming shortened V by 2 bases and J by 1 base, and 11 bases separated the two germline ends. The CDR3 is 15 residues long. CDR3 amino acids: CASSYRGTTQETQYF. The CDR3 coding sequence is TGTGCCAGCAGTTACAGGGGGACAACCCAAGAGACCCAGTACTTC.

A few counts support this clonotype. The chain couples TRBV6-4 to TRBJ1-4; 9 bases match TRBD1. Germline CDR1 and CDR2: MRHNA and SNTAGT. V was pared by 5 bases and J by 5 bases, with 12 bases of the junction left unmatched. This CDR3 region has 17 residues. CDR3 coding DNA: TGTGCCAGCAGTCCGGGACAGGGATCCTCCCCCAATGAAAAACTGTTTTTT. Protein: CASSPGQGSSPNEKLFF.

There are many counts of this clonotype. This chain links TRBV5-1 with TRBJ1-1; no definite D call. This CDR3 comprises 14 residues. Germline V gene data show CDR1 as SGHRS and CDR2 as YFSETQ. Trimming stripped 0 bases from V and 3 bases from J, with 9 bases between. The chain's CDR3 is CASSLVTRDTEAFF. In DNA, the CDR3 is TGCGCCAGCAGCTTGGTCACGCGGGACACTGAAGCTTTCTTT.

This clonotype occurred a few times. The CDR3 loop is CASSFLAGGPETQYF. The CDR3 DNA reads TGTGCCAGCAGCTTTCTAGCGGGAGGGCCAGAGACCCAGTACTTC. The chain joins TRBV7-2 to TRBJ2-5; 12 bases align to TRBD2. Germline CDR1 reads SGHTA; CDR2 reads FQGNSA. V was pared by 3 bases and J by 4 bases, with 3 bases of the junction left unmatched. The CDR3 loop spans 15 amino acids.

The chain is built from TRBV12-3 or TRBV12-4 and TRBJ2-5; D remains unclear. The CDR3 has 15 amino acids. V was pared by 6 bases and J by 0 bases, with 14 bases between. The CDR3 region has the DNA TGTGCCAGCAGCTTGGAGAGGCAGTACCAAGAGACCCAGTACTTC. Protein sequence: CASSLERQYQETQYF.

In this sample, this clonotype turned up many times. In DNA form, the CDR3 reads TGTGCCTCATTTCAAGAGAAGAACACTGAAGCTTTCTTT. It encodes CASFQEKNTEAFF. The chain joins TRBV30 to TRBJ1-1; D not certain. The germline gives CDR1 GTSNPN, CDR2 SVGIG (reference sequence). V lost 7 bases to trimming and J lost 1 base, with 13 bases between them. The CDR3 has 13 residues.